This T cell receptor (beta chain) came from a study of blood T cell repertoires in COVID-19. Data came from immunoSEQ multiplex PCR; TCRdb stores just in-frame clones and leaves some out. The profile shows 250,000 to 300,000 clones, about nine tenths of them singletons. There are 15 residues in the CDR3. V was clipped by 7 bases and J by 1 base; unmatched bases: 10. Germline V gives CDR1 SNHLY, CDR2 FYNNEI. The sequenced material came from peripheral blood. The chain links TRBV2 to TRBJ2-7; 7 bases match TRBD1. The clonotype originates from a woman in her 30s with COVID-19, enrolled during active disease. The CDR3 nucleotides are TGTGCCAGCACCTTGAGCTCGACAGGGTCCTACGAGCAGTACTTC. It yields the protein CASTLSSTGSYEQYF.